The rows below give T cell receptor beta chains drawn from one sample of a study of T cells in Graves' hyperthyroidism and ophthalmopathy. One entry per CDR3 protein results from TCRdb running MiXCR on the multiplex PCR reads. This table has more than 300,000 distinct CDR3 sequences, about 14% appearing once. Sequenced input: blood. The origin of the receptors is a woman in her thirties with Graves' ophthalmopathy. Each CDR3 is given with its conserved first and last residue. Not every row has a clone size; where given, it reads once, few, many or a size class.

j_call	v_call	clone_size	cdr3_length	cdr3_aa
TRBJ1-2	TRBV10-3	few	15	CAIKRNEGSPYGYTF
TRBJ2-7	TRBV19	.	15	CASSRGTAASYEQYF
TRBJ1-2	TRBV19	.	15	CASSGRGGWGDGYTF
TRBJ1-2	TRBV6-1	many	13	CASSEQGPYGYTF
TRBJ2-5	TRBV20-1	.	15	CSANPIQGNQETQYF
TRBJ2-5	TRBV4-1	many	14	CASRLAGGRETQYF
TRBJ2-7	TRBV20-1	many	14	CSAVEGGPSDEQYF
TRBJ1-5	TRBV2	.	14	CASRGVAGNQPQHF
TRBJ2-5	TRBV3-1	many	17	CASSLPSGLANQETQYF
TRBJ2-7	TRBV24-1	few	13	CATSDLDGYEQYF
TRBJ1-2	TRBV14	many	17	CASSHRPETGTNYGYTF